This T cell receptor (beta chain) was captured by sequencing in a study of regulatory T cells in long-lasting Graves disease. Findings and limits, study-wide: Persistent-disease Graves' patients showed less TCR diversity than new cases. Samples came from peripheral blood alone, without thyroid tissue. Segments TRBV28, TRBJ1-2 and TRBJ2-5 showed preferential usage in persistent disease.

Time point indicated: persistent/refractory GD, antithyroid drugs over 5 years with positive TRAb. PBMCs provided the RNA from which the TCR library was made. Germline-derived CDR1 and CDR2 are LGHDT and YNNKEL (reference sequence). CDR3 length: 16 residues. The V gene end was trimmed by 0 bases and the J gene end by 1 base; junction bases not matched to a gene: 5. Arm-PCR of CDR3 regions and iRepertoire HTBI primers were the basis on which TCR beta libraries were built. MiXCR, applied by TCRdb to the multiplex PCR reads, yields one record per CDR3 protein. The data hold more than 650,000 distinct CDR3 sequences, with around 30% observed a single time. Worth noting for this clonotype: No antigen is known for it.

The sample in question was peripheral blood mononuclear cells (PBMCs), obtained when the disease was refractory, from a patient treated with antithyroid drugs. The V call is TRBV3-1, the J call TRBJ1-1, with 7 bases lining up with TRBD1. The sequence was obtained from a female donor with Graves disease. CDR3 residues: CASSQDRQGWNTEAFF. CDR3 coding DNA: TGTGCCAGCAGCCAAGATCGACAGGGATGGAACACTGAAGCTTTCTTT.